This TCR beta chain originates from a study of regulatory T cells in long-lasting Graves disease. The wider study: With positive TSH receptor antibodies and over 5 years of antithyroid drugs, Graves' disease was considered persistent.

Trimming took off 0 bases at V and 10 bases at J, with 13 bases between the two ends. This CDR3 is built from 13 residues. CDR1 and CDR2 (germline): SGHDT, YYEEEE. Noted time point: persistent/refractory GD, antithyroid drugs over 5 years with positive TRAb. Researchers made the TCR library from RNA that was extracted from PBMCs. Only a few counts were recorded for this clonotype. Arm-PCR of CDR3 regions with iRepertoire HTBI primers generated TCR beta libraries. MiXCR was run by TCRdb on the multiplex PCR reads, yielding one entry per CDR3 protein. Among about half a million distinct CDR3 sequences, roughly 22% were seen once, and the ten largest hold around 14%.

The receptor was isolated from a female donor with Graves disease. The chain has TRBV5-6 and TRBJ1-1; tentatively, D is TRBD1 (6 bases). Specimen: peripheral blood mononuclear cells (PBMCs), collected when the disease was refractory, from a patient treated with antithyroid drugs. The CDR3 bases are TGTGCCAGCAGCTTGGCCTCGGGGGCGGGAGCTTTCTTT. The encoded protein is CASSLASGAGAFF.